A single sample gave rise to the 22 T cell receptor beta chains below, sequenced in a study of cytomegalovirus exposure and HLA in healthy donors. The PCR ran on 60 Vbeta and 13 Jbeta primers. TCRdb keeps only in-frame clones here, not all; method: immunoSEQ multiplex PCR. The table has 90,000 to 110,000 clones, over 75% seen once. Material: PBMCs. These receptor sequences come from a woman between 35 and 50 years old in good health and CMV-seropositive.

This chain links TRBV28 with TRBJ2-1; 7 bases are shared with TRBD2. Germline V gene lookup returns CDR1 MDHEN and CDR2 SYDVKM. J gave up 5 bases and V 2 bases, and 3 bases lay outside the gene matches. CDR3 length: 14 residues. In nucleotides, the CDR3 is TGTGCCAGCAGTTTACGCGGGGGTAACAATGAGCAGTTCTTC. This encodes CASSLRGGNNEQFF.

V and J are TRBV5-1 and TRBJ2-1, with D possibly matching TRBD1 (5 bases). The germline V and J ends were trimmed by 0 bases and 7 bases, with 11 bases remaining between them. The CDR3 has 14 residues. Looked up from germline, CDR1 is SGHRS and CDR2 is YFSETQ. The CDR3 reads CASSLAGDSNEQFF. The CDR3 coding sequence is TGCGCCAGCAGCTTGGCCGGTGACAGTAATGAGCAGTTCTTC.

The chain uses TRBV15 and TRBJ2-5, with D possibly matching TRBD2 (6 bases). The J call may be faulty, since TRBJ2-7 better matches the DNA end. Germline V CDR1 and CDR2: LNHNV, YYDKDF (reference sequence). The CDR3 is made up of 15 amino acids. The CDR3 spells CATSTVNRGGTEQYF. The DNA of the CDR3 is TGTGCCACCAGCACTGTAAATCGGGGAGGCACCGAGCAGTACTTC.

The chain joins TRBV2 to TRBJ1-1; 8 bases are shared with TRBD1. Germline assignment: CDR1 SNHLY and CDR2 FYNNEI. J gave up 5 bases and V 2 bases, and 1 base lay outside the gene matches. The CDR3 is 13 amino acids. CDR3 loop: CASSEWTGTEAFF. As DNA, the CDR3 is TGTGCCAGCAGTGAATGGACAGGGACTGAAGCTTTCTTT.

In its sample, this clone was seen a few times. Here the CDR3 DNA reads TGTGCCAGCAGTTCGGCAGGGCCAGCCTACGAGCAGTACTTC. Translation: CASSSAGPAYEQYF. The V gene is TRBV28, the J gene TRBJ2-7; D may be TRBD1 (5 bases). The CDR3 covers 14 residues. CDR1 and CDR2 from the germline V gene are MDHEN and SYDVKM. Trimming removed 4 bases at V and 2 bases at J, with 12 bases between.

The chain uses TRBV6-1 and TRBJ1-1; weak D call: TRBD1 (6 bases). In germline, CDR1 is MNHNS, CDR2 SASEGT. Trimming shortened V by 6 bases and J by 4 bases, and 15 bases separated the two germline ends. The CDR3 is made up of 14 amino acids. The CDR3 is CASSANRVSTEAFF. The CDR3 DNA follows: TGTGCCAGCAGCGCGAACAGGGTGAGCACTGAAGCTTTCTTT.

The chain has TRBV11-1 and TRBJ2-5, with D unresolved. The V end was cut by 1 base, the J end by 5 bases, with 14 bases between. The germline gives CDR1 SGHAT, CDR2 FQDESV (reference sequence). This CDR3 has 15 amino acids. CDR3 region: CASSLGDTSWETQYF. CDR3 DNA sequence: TGTGCCAGCAGCTTAGGCGACACGAGTTGGGAGACCCAGTACTTC.

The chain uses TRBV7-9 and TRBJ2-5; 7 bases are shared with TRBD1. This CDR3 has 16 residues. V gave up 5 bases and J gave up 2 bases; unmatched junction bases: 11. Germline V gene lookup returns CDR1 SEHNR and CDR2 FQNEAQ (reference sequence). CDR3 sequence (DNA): TGTGCCAGCAGCACGGACAGGCGGCCAATACAAGAGACCCAGTACTTC. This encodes CASSTDRRPIQETQYF.

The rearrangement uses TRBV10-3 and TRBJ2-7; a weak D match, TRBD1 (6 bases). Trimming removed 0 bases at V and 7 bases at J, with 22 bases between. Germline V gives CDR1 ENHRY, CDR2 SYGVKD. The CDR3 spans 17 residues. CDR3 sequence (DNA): TGTGCCATCAGTGAGTCGTTGATCCGGGACACCCTCTGGGAGCAGTACTTC. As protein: CAISESLIRDTLWEQYF.

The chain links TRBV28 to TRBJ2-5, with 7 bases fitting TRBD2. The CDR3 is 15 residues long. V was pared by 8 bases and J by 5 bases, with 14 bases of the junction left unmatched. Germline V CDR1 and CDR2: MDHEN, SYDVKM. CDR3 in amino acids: CASARWGTMGETQYF. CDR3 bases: TGTGCCAGCGCCCGGTGGGGGACTATGGGGGAGACCCAGTACTTC. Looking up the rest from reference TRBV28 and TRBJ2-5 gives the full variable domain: DVKVTQSSRYLVKRTGEKVFLECVQDMDHENMFWYRQDPGLGLRLIYFSYDVKMKEKGDIPEGYSVSREKKERFSLILESASTNQTSMYLCASARWGTMGETQYFGPGTRLLVL.

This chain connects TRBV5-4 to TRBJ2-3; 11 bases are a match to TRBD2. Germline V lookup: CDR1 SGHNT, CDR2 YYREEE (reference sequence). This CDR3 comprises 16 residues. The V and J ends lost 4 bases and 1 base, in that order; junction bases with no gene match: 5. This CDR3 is CASSQISGGGTDTQYF. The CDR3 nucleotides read TGTGCCAGCAGCCAGATTAGCGGGGGGGGCACAGATACGCAGTATTTT.

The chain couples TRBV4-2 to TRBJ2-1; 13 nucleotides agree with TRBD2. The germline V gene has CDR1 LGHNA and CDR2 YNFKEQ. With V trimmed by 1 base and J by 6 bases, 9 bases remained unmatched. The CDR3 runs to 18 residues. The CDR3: CASSQALGLAGSINEQFF. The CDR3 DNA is TGTGCCAGCAGCCAAGCCTTGGGACTAGCGGGGAGTATCAATGAGCAGTTCTTC.

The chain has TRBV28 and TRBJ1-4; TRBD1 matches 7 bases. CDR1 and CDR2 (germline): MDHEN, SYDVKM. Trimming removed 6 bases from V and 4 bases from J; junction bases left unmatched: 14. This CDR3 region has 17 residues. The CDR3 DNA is TGTGCCAGCAGCCCAACCCATACAGGGGCCCTTAATGAAAAACTGTTTTTT. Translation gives CASSPTHTGALNEKLFF. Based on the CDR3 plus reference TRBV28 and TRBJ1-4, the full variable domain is DVKVTQSSRYLVKRTGEKVFLECVQDMDHENMFWYRQDPGLGLRLIYFSYDVKMKEKGDIPEGYSVSREKKERFSLILESASTNQTSMYLCASSPTHTGALNEKLFFGSGTQLSVL.

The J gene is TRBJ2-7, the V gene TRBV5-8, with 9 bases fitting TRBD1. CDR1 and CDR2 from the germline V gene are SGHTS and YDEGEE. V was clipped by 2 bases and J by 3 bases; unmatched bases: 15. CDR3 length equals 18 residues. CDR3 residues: CASSLRGVGTGLYYEQYF. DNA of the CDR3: TGTGCCAGCAGCTTACGGGGGGTCGGGACAGGGCTTTACTACGAGCAGTACTTC.

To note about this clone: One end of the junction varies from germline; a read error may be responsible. CDR3 coding DNA: TGTTCCAGCAGCTGGGCAGGCGACAATGAGCAGTTCTTC. The encoded protein is CSSSWAGDNEQFF. V and J are TRBV7-9 and TRBJ2-1; D remains ambiguous. The CDR3 length is 13 residues. Germline V gives CDR1 SEHNR, CDR2 FQNEAQ (reference sequence). The full variable domain, with the rest looked up from reference TRBV7-9 and TRBJ2-1, is DTGVSQNPRHKITKRGQNVTFRCDPISEHNRLYWYRQTLGQGPEFLTYFQNEAQLEKSRLLSDRFSAERPKGSFSTLEIQRTEQGDSAMYLCSSSWAGDNEQFFGPGTRLTVL.

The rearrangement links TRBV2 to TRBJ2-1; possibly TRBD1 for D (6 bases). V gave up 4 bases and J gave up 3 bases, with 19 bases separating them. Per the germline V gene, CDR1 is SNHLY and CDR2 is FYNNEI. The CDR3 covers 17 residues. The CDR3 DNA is TGTGCCAGCAGTGTTGGGGGCAAAACCACCCGCTACAATGAGCAGTTCTTC. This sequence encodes CASSVGGKTTRYNEQFF.

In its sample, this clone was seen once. The CDR3 here is CASRRSGDQPQHF. CDR3 DNA: TGTGCCAGCAGGCGGAGCGGGGACCAGCCCCAGCATTTT. The genes are TRBV9 and TRBJ1-5, with D tentatively TRBD1 (5 bases). CDR3 length equals 13 residues. Trimming cost V 5 bases and J 7 bases, with 13 bases left between them. CDR1 and CDR2 from the germline V gene are SGDLS and YYNGEE.

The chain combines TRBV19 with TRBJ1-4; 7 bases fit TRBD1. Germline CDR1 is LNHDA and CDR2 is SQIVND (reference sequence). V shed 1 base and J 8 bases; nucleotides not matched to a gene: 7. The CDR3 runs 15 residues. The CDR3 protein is CASSIGWTGGEKLFF. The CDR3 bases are TGTGCCAGTAGTATAGGTTGGACAGGAGGCGAAAAACTGTTTTTT.

CDR3 in amino acids: CASSYSRQAAYGYTF. CDR3 nucleotide sequence: TGTGCCAGCAGTTACTCGAGACAGGCGGCCTATGGCTACACCTTC. This chain joins TRBV6-5 and TRBJ1-2, with D perhaps TRBD1 (6 bases). This CDR3 contains 15 residues. Germline V gene lookup returns CDR1 MNHEY and CDR2 SVGAGI. V lost 0 bases and J lost 4, with 12 bases in between.

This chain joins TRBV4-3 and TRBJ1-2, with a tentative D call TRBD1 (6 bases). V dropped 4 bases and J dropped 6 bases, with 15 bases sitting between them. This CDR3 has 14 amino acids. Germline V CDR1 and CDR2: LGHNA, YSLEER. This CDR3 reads CASSRAGGADGYTF. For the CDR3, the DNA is TGCGCCAGCAGCCGGGCTGGGGGGGCGGATGGCTACACCTTC.

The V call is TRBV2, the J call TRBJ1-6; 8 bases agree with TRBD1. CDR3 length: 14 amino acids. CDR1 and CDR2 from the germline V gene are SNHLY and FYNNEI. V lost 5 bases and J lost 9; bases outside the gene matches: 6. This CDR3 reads CASSLTGVASPLHF. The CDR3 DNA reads TGTGCCAGCAGTCTGACAGGGGTTGCTTCACCCCTCCACTTT. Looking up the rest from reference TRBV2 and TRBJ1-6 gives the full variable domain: EPEVTQTPSHQVTQMGQEVILRCVPISNHLYFYWYRQILGQKVEFLVSFYNNEISEKSEIFDDQFSVERPDGSNFTLKIRSTKLEDSAMYFCASSLTGVASPLHFGNGTRLTVT.

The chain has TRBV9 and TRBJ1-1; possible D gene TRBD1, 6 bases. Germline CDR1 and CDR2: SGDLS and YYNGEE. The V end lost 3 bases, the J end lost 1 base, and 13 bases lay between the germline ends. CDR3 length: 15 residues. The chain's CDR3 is CASSERGGQNTEAFF. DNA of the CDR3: TGTGCCAGCAGCGAGAGGGGGGGTCAGAACACTGAAGCTTTCTTT.